This T cell receptor (beta chain) was observed in a study of cytomegalovirus exposure and HLA in healthy donors. The V gene lost 8 bases and the J gene lost 1 base, with 21 bases spanning the gap. Germline lookup yields CDR1 SNHLY and CDR2 FYNNEI. The CDR3 is 18 amino acids. PCR primers comprised 60 Vbeta and 13 Jbeta primers. Assay: immunoSEQ multiplex PCR; the TCRdb copy retains only in-frame clones and omits some. Of over 120,000 clones in the sample, about 81% were seen once. The rearrangement joins TRBV2 to TRBJ2-6; possibly TRBD2 for D (6 bases). The TCR was taken from a man aged 30 to 39 in good health and CMV-seronegative. The specimen was PBMCs. In nucleotides, the CDR3 is TGTGCCAGCGGAGGGTACGGGGAGGTAGGGTCTGGGGCCAACGTCCTGACTTTC. Translated: CASGGYGEVGSGANVLTF.